The 17 T cell receptor beta chains reported below all come from one sample, sequenced in a study of blood T cell repertoires in COVID-19. TCRdb's table, derived via immunoSEQ multiplex PCR, lists solely in-frame clones and lacks some. In the table there are about 180,000 clones, 70% to 90% of which are singletons. Sequenced sample: peripheral blood. These receptors all come from a man older than 75 with COVID-19, enrolled during active disease.

The chain links TRBV5-1 to TRBJ2-1, with TRBD1 identical over 11 bases. There are 17 residues in the CDR3. V was pared by 4 bases and J by 4 bases, with 10 bases of the junction left unmatched. Germline CDR1 reads SGHRS; CDR2 reads YFSETQ. CDR3 amino acids: CASSGRDRGYRYNEQFF. The CDR3 DNA reads TGCGCCAGCAGCGGAAGGGACAGGGGGTATCGGTACAATGAGCAGTTCTTC.

This chain links TRBV5-4 with TRBJ2-1; weak D call: TRBD2 (5 bases). The CDR3 length is 13 residues. V lost 0 bases, J lost 6 bases, and 7 bases lay in between. The germline gives CDR1 SGHNT, CDR2 YYREEE (reference sequence). CDR3 region: CASSLVTSNEQFF. The DNA of the CDR3 is TGTGCCAGCAGCTTGGTAACTAGCAATGAGCAGTTCTTC.

The chain recombines TRBV5-5 with TRBJ2-5; 7 positions agree with TRBD2. The CDR3 loop spans 14 amino acids. The V gene end was trimmed by 1 base and the J gene end by 5 bases; junction bases not matched to a gene: 5. Germline V gene data show CDR1 as SGHKS and CDR2 as YYEKEE (reference sequence). DNA for the CDR3: TGTGCCAGCAGCTTGCTCGCGGGGGTGGAGACCCAGTACTTC. It is translated as CASSLLAGVETQYF.

CDR3 region: CASKPDRLTDTQYF. DNA of the CDR3: TGTGCCAGTAAACCAGACAGATTGACAGATACGCAGTATTTT. J is TRBJ2-3 and V is TRBV2; D perhaps matches TRBD1 (5 bases). Per the germline V gene, CDR1 is SNHLY and CDR2 is FYNNEI. The CDR3 is 14 amino acids. V was clipped by 9 bases and J by 3 bases, with 16 bases between them.

This rearrangement joins TRBV18 to TRBJ2-3; 7 nucleotides agree with TRBD2. Germline V gene sequence: CDR1 KGHSH, CDR2 LQKENI. The ends lost 2 bases at V and 4 bases at J; junction bases unmatched: 6. There are 15 residues in the CDR3. The CDR3 here is CASSPARAGADTQYF. The CDR3 coding sequence is TGTGCCAGCTCACCAGCACGGGCGGGGGCAGATACGCAGTATTTT.

CDR3 in DNA: TGTGCCAGCAGCCGACGGACAGGGTCCTCCTACAATGAGCAGTTCTTC. This translates into CASSRRTGSSYNEQFF. The chain links TRBV4-2 to TRBJ2-1, with 8 bases that match TRBD1. Trimming cost V 4 bases and J 0 bases; bases outside gene matches: 5. This CDR3 has 16 residues. Per the germline V gene, CDR1 is LGHNA and CDR2 is YNFKEQ.

This chain joins TRBV18 and TRBJ2-3, with TRBD2 matching 8 bases. CDR3 size: 17 residues. The J segment lost 1 base and the V segment lost 1 base, leaving 7 bases of the junction unmatched. CDR1 is KGHSH, CDR2 LQKENI, per germline. CDR3 sequence reads: CASSPLMAGGGTDTQYF. CDR3 DNA: TGTGCCAGCTCACCACTTATGGCGGGGGGCGGCACAGATACGCAGTATTTT.

This clone was counted a few times. The sample has other DNA sequences that encode this CDR3 too. This chain uses TRBV2 with TRBJ2-7; a possible D gene is TRBD2 (5 bases). Germline V gene lookup returns CDR1 SNHLY and CDR2 FYNNEI. This CDR3 is built from 11 residues. V was shortened by 6 bases and J by 7 bases, with 10 bases between the two germline ends. Here the CDR3 DNA reads TGTGCCAGCAGCCCAAAGCGGGAGCAGTACTTC. Protein: CASSPKREQYF.

The chain has TRBV2 and TRBJ1-4; TRBD1 is a possible D gene (5 bases). The CDR3 runs 15 residues. The V gene's germline CDR1 is SNHLY and CDR2 FYNNEI. The ends were cut back, 7 bases at V and 7 bases at J, with 19 bases in the middle. The CDR3 loop reads CASITGGGESEKLFF. Here the CDR3 DNA reads TGTGCCAGCATTACCGGGGGGGGAGAGAGTGAAAAACTGTTTTTT. Full variable domain (missing parts from reference TRBV2 and TRBJ1-4): EPEVTQTPSHQVTQMGQEVILRCVPISNHLYFYWYRQILGQKVEFLVSFYNNEISEKSEIFDDQFSVERPDGSNFTLKIRSTKLEDSAMYFCASITGGGESEKLFFGSGTQLSVL.

This chain links TRBV6-5 with TRBJ1-2, with D perhaps matching TRBD1 (6 bases). The CDR3 loop spans 10 amino acids. Deletions cut 9 bases from V and 6 bases from J, with 8 bases between. Germline V CDR1 and CDR2: MNHEY, SVGAGI. CDR3 coding DNA: TGTGCCAGTCGGACAGATGGCTACACCTTC. Translating gives CASRTDGYTF.

The chain combines TRBV13 with TRBJ1-1, with TRBD1 identical over 10 bases. Germline CDR1 is PRHDT and CDR2 is FYEKMQ (reference sequence). V lost 2 bases and J lost 7; bases outside the gene matches: 10. This CDR3 contains 16 residues. CDR3 sequence: CASSLREDRGHNEAFF. The CDR3 nucleotides read TGTGCCAGCAGCTTACGGGAAGACAGGGGGCATAATGAAGCTTTCTTT.

This chain uses TRBV5-1 with TRBJ1-5, with TRBD1 identical over 9 bases. J was trimmed by 1 base and V by 5 bases; bases with no gene match: 4. The CDR3 contains 15 residues. CDR1 SGHRS and CDR2 YFSETQ come from the germline V gene. The CDR3 spells CASSSGTGSNQPQHF. CDR3 nucleotides: TGCGCCAGCAGTTCCGGGACAGGGAGCAATCAGCCCCAGCATTTT.

The V gene is TRBV27, the J gene TRBJ2-1; 14 bases fit TRBD2. This CDR3 is 16 amino acids long. Germline V lookup: CDR1 MNHEY, CDR2 SMNVEV (reference sequence). With 5 bases clipped from V and 7 bases from J, the junction kept 7 bases outside the gene matches. CDR3 nucleotide sequence: TGTGCCAGCAGTCCCCTGACTAGCGGGGGGGGGAATGAGCAGTTCTTC. It encodes CASSPLTSGGGNEQFF.

V and J are TRBV5-1 and TRBJ1-6, with D hard to call. V lost 0 bases and J lost 8, with 12 bases in between. The CDR3 covers 15 residues. Germline V gene sequence: CDR1 SGHRS, CDR2 YFSETQ. The CDR3, as DNA: TGCGCCAGCAGCTTGGACCCGGGAGGGTATTCACCCCTCCACTTT. Amino acid sequence: CASSLDPGGYSPLHF.

There are a few counts of this clone. This chain's CDR3 is CASSLYGVKSYEQYF. CDR3 in DNA: TGTGCCAGCAGTTTGTACGGTGTGAAGTCCTACGAGCAGTACTTC. The V gene is TRBV28, the J gene TRBJ2-7; D ambiguous. The CDR3 contains 15 residues. The V end lost 3 bases, the J end lost 1 base, and 13 bases lay between the germline ends. Germline V CDR1 and CDR2: MDHEN, SYDVKM.

This sequence joins TRBV18 and TRBJ2-2, with D perhaps TRBD1 (6 bases). CDR3 length: 14 residues. Germline assignment: CDR1 KGHSH and CDR2 LQKENI. Trimming took 3 bases from V and 5 from J, leaving 10 bases between them. CDR3 amino acids: CASSPVQGTGELFF. CDR3 sequence (DNA): TGTGCCAGCTCACCCGTACAGGGAACCGGGGAGCTGTTTTTT. Drawing the rest from reference TRBV18 and TRBJ2-2, the complete variable domain is NAGVMQNPRHLVRRRGQEARLRCSPMKGHSHVYWYRQLPEEGLKFMVYLQKENIIDESGMPKERFSAEFPKEGPSILRIQQVVRGDSAAYFCASSPVQGTGELFFGEGSRLTVL.

The chain joins TRBV9 to TRBJ2-3; 9 nucleotides align to TRBD2. CDR1 and CDR2 from the germline V gene are SGDLS and YYNGEE. V lost 5 bases and J lost 4; bases outside the gene matches: 5. This CDR3 region has 14 residues. The CDR3 spells CASSPRLAADTQYF. The CDR3 DNA reads TGTGCCAGCAGTCCCCGACTAGCGGCAGATACGCAGTATTTT.